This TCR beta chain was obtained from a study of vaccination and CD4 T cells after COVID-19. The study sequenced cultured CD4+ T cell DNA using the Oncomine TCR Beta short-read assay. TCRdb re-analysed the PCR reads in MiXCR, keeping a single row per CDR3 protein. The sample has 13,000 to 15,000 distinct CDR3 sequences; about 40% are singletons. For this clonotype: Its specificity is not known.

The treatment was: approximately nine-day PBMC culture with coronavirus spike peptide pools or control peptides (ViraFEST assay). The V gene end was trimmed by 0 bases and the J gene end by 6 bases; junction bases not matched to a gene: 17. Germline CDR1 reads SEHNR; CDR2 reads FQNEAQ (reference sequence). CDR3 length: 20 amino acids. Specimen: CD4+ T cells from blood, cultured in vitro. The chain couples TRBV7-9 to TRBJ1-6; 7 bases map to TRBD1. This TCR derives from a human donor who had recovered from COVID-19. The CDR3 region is CASSLASIGQASPSNSPLHF. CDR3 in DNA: TGTGCCAGCAGCTTAGCCTCTATAGGACAGGCTAGTCCCAGTAATTCACCCCTCCACTTT.